Presented here are 19 T cell receptor beta chains from one specimen sequenced in a study of CD8 T cells in ankylosing spondylitis (dated 2017 in TCRdb). What the research found in general, with its limitations: Blood from ankylosing spondylitis patients appeared to be characterized by a TCR beta motif made up of about 8 highly homologous amino acid variants.

Libraries were prepared through 5' RACE. The sequencer was an Illumina HiSeq 2500. TCRdb reran the public reads through fastp at Q25 and MiXCR, keeping productive beta chains. For every CDR3 protein sequence, its rows merge into one entry that carries the most common genes and DNA. The sample has 450,000 to 550,000 distinct CDR3 sequences on record, 5.3% of them singletons. The top ten constitute around 3.4% of the sample. The antigens these receptors bind are not known. Sequencing was done on a sample of blood, either unsorted or a sorted T cell fraction (not recorded which). The receptors here all came from a male donor with ankylosing spondylitis.

The table lists this clonotype with many counts. This chain uses TRBV5-6 with TRBJ2-7; 7 bases map to TRBD2. This CDR3 contains 15 residues. After removal of 1 base from V and 4 bases from J, the junction contained 8 bases not matched to a gene. The germline gives CDR1 SGHDT, CDR2 YYEEEE. In DNA, the CDR3 is TGTGCCAGCAGCTTGAGCGTACTTAGCGGGTACGAGCAGTACTTC. Residues: CASSLSVLSGYEQYF.

This clonotype was counted many times. The chain uses TRBV10-3 and TRBJ2-1, with D tentatively TRBD2 (5 bases). The CDR3 runs to 15 residues. Trimming stripped 7 bases from V and 2 bases from J, with 15 bases between. CDR1 is ENHRY, CDR2 SYGVKD, per germline. The CDR3 sequence is CAIKPSYGTYNEQFF. In DNA form, the CDR3 reads TGTGCCATCAAACCCTCCTACGGGACCTACAATGAGCAGTTCTTC.

This clonotype was counted ten times or more. The V and J genes are TRBV7-2 and TRBJ2-1, with D perhaps matching TRBD1 (6 bases). Germline CDR1 reads SGHTA; CDR2 reads FQGNSA. V lost 1 base and J 5 bases, leaving 9 bases between the germline ends. The CDR3 is 14 amino acids. DNA of the CDR3: TGTGCCAGCAGCTTAGAGGACAGAAACAATGAGCAGTTCTTC. Residues: CASSLEDRNNEQFF.

This clonotype was found many times. The chain is built from TRBV5-1 and TRBJ2-1; 9 bases line up with TRBD1. With 4 bases clipped from V and 3 bases from J, the junction kept 8 bases outside the gene matches. The CDR3 sequence is 16 residues long. Germline CDR1 reads SGHRS; CDR2 reads YFSETQ. The CDR3 is CASSGDTGGNYNEQFF. For the CDR3, the DNA is TGCGCCAGCAGCGGGGATACAGGGGGCAACTACAATGAGCAGTTCTTC.

This clonotype showed up many times. This rearrangement joins TRBV29-1 to TRBJ2-2, with 9 positions matching TRBD2. V shed 3 bases and J 8 bases; nucleotides not matched to a gene: 16. The CDR3 loop spans 17 amino acids. The germline V gene encodes CDR1 SQVTM and CDR2 ANQGSEA. The CDR3 DNA sequence: TGCAGCGTTGAGGGTCTAGCGGGACGATATAAGGTGGGGGAGCTGTTTTTT. It translates to CSVEGLAGRYKVGELFF.

This clonotype was counted at least ten times. J is TRBJ2-7 and V is TRBV5-1; the D gene is possibly TRBD2 (6 bases). The V gene's germline CDR1 is SGHRS and CDR2 YFSETQ. Trimming pared 0 bases from V and 9 bases from J, leaving 13 bases between. The CDR3 loop spans 13 amino acids. CDR3 region: CASSLEVSGPQYF. In DNA, the CDR3 is TGCGCCAGCAGCTTGGAGGTGAGCGGGCCGCAGTACTTC.

The chain combines TRBV4-2 with TRBJ1-5; 7 positions agree with TRBD1. This CDR3 spans 18 amino acids. V shed 0 bases, J shed 5 bases, and the junction held 13 bases outside the gene matches. CDR1 is LGHNA and CDR2 is YNFKEQ in the germline V gene. The CDR3: CASSQDYRGRGWDQPQHF. CDR3 nucleotide sequence: TGTGCCAGCAGCCAAGATTATAGGGGCAGGGGGTGGGATCAGCCCCAGCATTTT.

In this sample, this clonotype turned up many times. CDR3 sequence reads: CASSYMVGEKLFF. As DNA, the CDR3 is TGTGCCAGCAGTTATATGGTTGGTGAAAAACTGTTTTTT. The chain couples TRBV7-9 to TRBJ1-4; D ambiguous. Germline CDR1 SEHNR, CDR2 FQNEAQ (reference sequence). The length of the CDR3 is 13 residues. Trimming pared 6 bases from V and 7 bases from J, leaving 12 bases between.

Many counts were recorded for this clonotype. The genes are TRBV6-5 and TRBJ1-2; D not resolved. The CDR3 is 15 residues long. Trimming left V 2 bases short and J 1 base short, with 11 bases between. CDR1 is MNHEY and CDR2 is SVGAGI in the germline V gene. The CDR3 loop is CASSYGGGINYGYTF. The CDR3 bases are TGTGCCAGCAGTTACGGAGGAGGAATTAACTATGGCTACACCTTC.

The chain links TRBV29-1 to TRBJ2-3, with TRBD2 matching over 10 bases. V shed 6 bases, J shed 3 bases, and the junction held 9 bases outside the gene matches. The germline CDR1 and CDR2 sequences are SQVTM and ANQGSEA. CDR3 length: 15 residues. The DNA of the CDR3 is TGCAGCGTCATACCGCTAGCGGGGGTAACAGATACGCAGTATTTT. It codes for CSVIPLAGVTDTQYF.

This clonotype has a handful of counts. The rearrangement links TRBV19 to TRBJ2-5; 8 bases match TRBD2. CDR1 LNHDA and CDR2 SQIVND come from the germline V gene (reference sequence). The V segment lost 1 base and the J segment 5 bases; nucleotides outside the gene matches: 3. The CDR3 covers 14 residues. This CDR3 is CASSIGTSRETQYF. In nucleotides, the CDR3 is TGTGCCAGTAGTATAGGGACTAGCAGGGAGACCCAGTACTTC.

This clonotype was seen only a few times. A much larger clonotype is one base distant, so this may be a read error. This chain joins TRBV10-3 and TRBJ2-5; D perhaps matches TRBD1 (5 bases). V lost 6 bases and J lost 1, with 12 bases in between. This CDR3 comprises 14 residues. CDR1 is ENHRY and CDR2 is SYGVKD in the germline V gene. This chain's CDR3 is CAIRPQGTQETQYF. The CDR3 coding sequence is TGTGCCATCAGACCCCAGGGTACCCAAGAGACCCAGTACTTC.

This clonotype came up many times. The chain couples TRBV6-6 to TRBJ2-7, with TRBD2 as a possible D gene (6 bases). CDR3 length: 13 amino acids. Deletions cut 6 bases from V and 7 bases from J, with 16 bases between. Germline CDR1 and CDR2: MNHNY and SVGAGI (reference sequence). CDR3 sequence reads: CASSFIVGGEQYF. As DNA, the CDR3 is TGTGCCAGCAGCTTTATTGTGGGGGGAGAGCAGTACTTC.

This clonotype appeared many times. The CDR3 region is CASSFDSRAPEAFF. In DNA, the CDR3 is TGCGCCAGCAGTTTTGACAGCCGGGCGCCTGAAGCTTTCTTT. The chain recombines TRBV5-1 with TRBJ1-1, with D possibly being TRBD1 (5 bases). Trimming took off 5 bases at V and 6 bases at J, with 17 bases between the two ends. This CDR3 comprises 14 residues. The germline gives CDR1 SGHRS, CDR2 YFSETQ.

A single count supports this clonotype. Mismatch with germline at one junction end may stem from a read error. This rearrangement joins TRBV12-3 or TRBV12-4 to TRBJ2-3; TRBD2 agrees at 14 bases. The CDR3 totals 18 residues. The CDR3 loop is CTSSPFTGLAGVRDTQYF. CDR3 nucleotide sequence: TGTACCAGCAGTCCGTTCACGGGACTAGCGGGAGTCCGGGATACGCAGTATTTT.

This clonotype has ten or more counts. The chain is built from TRBV5-1 and TRBJ1-1, with D perhaps matching TRBD1 (5 bases). Trimming removed 4 bases from V and 1 base from J, with 8 bases in between. Germline loops: CDR1 SGHRS, CDR2 YFSETQ. The CDR3 loop spans 13 amino acids. CDR3 DNA: TGCGCCAGCAGCCACGGGACGAACACTGAAGCTTTCTTT. It yields the protein CASSHGTNTEAFF.

The rearrangement joins TRBV7-9 to TRBJ2-7; no clear D gene. The V gene lost 5 bases and the J gene lost 5 bases, with 13 bases spanning the gap. This CDR3 has 13 amino acids. Per the germline V gene, CDR1 is SEHNR and CDR2 is FQNEAQ (reference sequence). CDR3 in DNA: TGTGCCAGCAGCCTCGACGCAGGAGACGAGCAGTACTTC. Translating it yields CASSLDAGDEQYF. Looking up the rest from reference TRBV7-9 and TRBJ2-7 gives the full variable domain: DTGVSQNPRHKITKRGQNVTFRCDPISEHNRLYWYRQTLGQGPEFLTYFQNEAQLEKSRLLSDRFSAERPKGSFSTLEIQRTEQGDSAMYLCASSLDAGDEQYFGPGTRLTVT.

This clonotype was picked up many times. This rearrangement joins TRBV6-2 or TRBV6-3 to TRBJ1-2; 10 positions match TRBD1. Per germline, CDR1 MNHEY and CDR2 SVGEGT. The CDR3 is 14 amino acids. Unmatched junction bases numbered 5, after V lost 4 bases and J lost 6 bases. In DNA, the CDR3 is TGTGCCAGCAGTTCGACAGGGGGCCGAGATGGCTACACCTTC. This sequence encodes CASSSTGGRDGYTF.

In this sample, this clonotype turned up many times. The chain uses TRBV20-1 and TRBJ2-5; possible D gene TRBD1, 7 bases. The CDR3 consists of 13 residues. Between the trimmed V and J ends, which lost 2 bases and 5 bases, there was a span of 12 bases. Looked up from germline, CDR1 is DFQATT and CDR2 is SNEGSKA (reference sequence). This CDR3 reads CSARPTGRETQYF. In nucleotides, the CDR3 is TGCAGTGCTAGACCGACAGGGAGGGAGACCCAGTACTTC.